The 8 T cell receptor beta chains in this list originate from one sample, sequenced in a study of identical twins. TCRdb processed the 5' RACE reads anew with MiXCR; each CDR3 protein has one entry. In the table there are approximately 680,000 distinct CDR3 sequences, under 8.5% of which are singletons. The same data also went into a second study, on yellow fever vaccine responses in identical twins.

What was sequenced was PBMCs. These receptors were taken from a woman aged 18-29 years in good health.

There are a few counts of this clonotype. The chain employs TRBV5-5 and TRBJ2-6; 7 positions agree with TRBD2. Trimming at V came to 3 bases and at J to 0 bases, leaving 9 bases not matched to a gene. Per germline, CDR1 SGHKS and CDR2 YYEKEE (reference sequence). This CDR3 is 18 amino acids long. The CDR3 spells CASSSAGDLFSGANVLTF. In DNA, the CDR3 is TGTGCCAGCAGCTCTGCGGGGGACCTTTTCTCTGGGGCCAACGTCCTGACTTTC.

The sample holds a few counts of this clonotype. The chain is built from TRBV6-1 and TRBJ2-3, with 12 bases identical to TRBD2. V dropped 6 bases and J dropped 0; count of bases not matched to a gene: 10. This CDR3 region has 18 residues. Looked up from germline, CDR1 is MNHNS and CDR2 is SASEGT. CDR3 coding DNA: TGTGCCAGCAGCCCAGCGGGACTAGCGGGTTTTAGCACAGATACGCAGTATTTT. Translated, it gives CASSPAGLAGFSTDTQYF.

This chain links TRBV15 with TRBJ1-1; the match to TRBD1 covers 9 bases. Trimming took 1 base from V and 4 from J; bases not matched to a gene: 10. The CDR3 is made up of 17 amino acids. In germline, CDR1 is LNHNV, CDR2 YYDKDF (reference sequence). DNA of the CDR3: TGTGCCACCAGCAGAGTCCCCGGACAGGGGATAATCACTGAAGCTTTCTTT. As protein: CATSRVPGQGIITEAFF.

DNA of the CDR3: TGTGCCAGCAGTAATAGGGGTGGCACCGGGGAGCTGTTTTTT. Translating gives CASSNRGGTGELFF. The chain couples TRBV28 to TRBJ2-2, with a tentative D call TRBD1 (5 bases). CDR1 is MDHEN and CDR2 is SYDVKM in the germline V gene. The CDR3 totals 14 residues. V lost 5 bases and J 4 bases, leaving 11 bases between the germline ends.

CDR3: CASSKGPSRGRVSNQPQHF. CDR3 in DNA: TGTGCCAGCAGCAAAGGGCCTTCGAGGGGGCGGGTTAGCAATCAGCCCCAGCATTTT. The genes are TRBV21-1 and TRBJ1-5; the DNA was not compared with TRBD1, the D call given in the table. TRBV21-1 is an annotated pseudogene. CDR3 length equals 19 residues.

This clonotype was counted only a few times. V usage is TRBV20-1 and J usage is TRBJ1-1; unclear D gene. CDR1 and CDR2 (germline): DFQATT, SNEGSKA (reference sequence). The CDR3 covers 15 residues. Trimming left V 0 bases short and J 0 bases short, with 11 bases between. Here the CDR3 DNA reads TGCAGTGCTAGAGATGGAACGGAGGTGAACACTGAAGCTTTCTTT. Residues: CSARDGTEVNTEAFF.

This clonotype appeared a few times. CDR3 bases: TGCAGTGCTCCTAATAACAGGGACCCCCAGGAGACCCAGTACTTC. This encodes CSAPNNRDPQETQYF. The gene calls are TRBV20-1 and TRBJ2-5, with D tentatively TRBD1 (6 bases). This CDR3 spans 15 amino acids. V was clipped by 5 bases and J by 5 bases, with 21 bases between them. Germline V gene data show CDR1 as DFQATT and CDR2 as SNEGSKA (reference sequence).

The V gene is TRBV7-9, the J gene TRBJ2-1; weak D call: TRBD2 (6 bases). CDR1 is SEHNR, CDR2 FQNEAQ, per germline (reference sequence). Trimming stripped 0 bases from V and 8 bases from J, with 14 bases between. The length of the CDR3 is 15 residues. The CDR3 bases are TGTGCCAGCAGCTTAGCCCTGGAGGGGTTCGATGAGCAGTTCTTC. Its protein is CASSLALEGFDEQFF.